This paragraph covers one TCR beta chain sequence. Its antigen is undetermined. The data were taken from a study of cytomegalovirus exposure and HLA in healthy donors. As for the study in general: Counted in an early data release were roughly 81 million unique TCRs from HLA-typed donors.

Points from the study as a whole: Association with HLA alleles at 0.05 false discovery rate was found for 15,000 or so TCR beta sequences in a later analysis. The productive fraction for most TCR beta V segments was about 87% or about 30% in an earlier analysis. A later analysis found most CMV-associated TCR beta chains apparently HLA-restricted.

The PCR ran on 60 Vbeta and 13 Jbeta primers. The table came from immunoSEQ multiplex PCR; TCRdb's copy has only in-frame clones and leaves some out. Of nearly 110,000 clones in the sample, 71% are singletons; the top ten hold 2.8%. CDR3 length: 19 amino acids. Germline loops: CDR1 LNHNV, CDR2 YYDKDF (reference sequence). The V gene end was trimmed by 0 bases and the J gene end by 2 bases; junction bases not matched to a gene: 11. The sample taken for sequencing was PBMCs. This clonotype was obtained from a female donor in good health and CMV-seronegative. The V call is TRBV15, the J call TRBJ1-4; TRBD1 matches 8 bases. CDR3 bases: TGTGCCACCAGCAGAGATAGTATGCAGGGGGCGGTCACTAATGAAAAACTGTTTTTT. It encodes CATSRDSMQGAVTNEKLFF.